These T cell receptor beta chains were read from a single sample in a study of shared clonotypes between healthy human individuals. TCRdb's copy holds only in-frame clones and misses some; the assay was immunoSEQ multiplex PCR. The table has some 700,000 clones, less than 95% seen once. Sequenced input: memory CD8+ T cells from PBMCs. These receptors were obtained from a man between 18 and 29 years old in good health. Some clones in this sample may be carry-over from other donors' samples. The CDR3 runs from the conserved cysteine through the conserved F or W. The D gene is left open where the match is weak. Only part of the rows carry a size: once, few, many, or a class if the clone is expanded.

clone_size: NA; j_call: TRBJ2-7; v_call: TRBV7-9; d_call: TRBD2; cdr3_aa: CASSPGLADYEQYF; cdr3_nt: TGTGCCAGCAGCCCGGGACTAGCGGACTACGAGCAGTACTTC
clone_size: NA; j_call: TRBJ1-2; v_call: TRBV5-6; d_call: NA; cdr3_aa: CASSLRTDGYTF; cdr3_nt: TGTGCCAGCAGCTTAAGGACAGACGGCTACACCTTC
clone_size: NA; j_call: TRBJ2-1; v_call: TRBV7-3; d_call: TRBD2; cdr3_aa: CASSPTPLAGAYSEQFF; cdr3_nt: TGTGCCAGCAGCCCCACCCCACTAGCGGGAGCTTACAGTGAGCAGTTCTTC
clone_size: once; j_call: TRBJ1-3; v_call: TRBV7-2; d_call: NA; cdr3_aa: CASSSRTDGNTIYF; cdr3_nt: TGTGCCAGCAGCTCCCGGACGGATGGAAACACCATATATTTT
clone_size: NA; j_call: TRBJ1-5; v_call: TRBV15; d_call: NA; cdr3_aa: CATSRPPSRQPQHF; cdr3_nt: TGTGCCACCAGCAGACCCCCGTCGAGGCAGCCCCAGCATTTT
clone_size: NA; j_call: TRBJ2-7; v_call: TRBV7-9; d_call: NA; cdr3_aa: CASSPPLPGYEQYF; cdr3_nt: TGTGCCAGCAGCCCCCCCTTACCAGGGTACGAGCAGTACTTC
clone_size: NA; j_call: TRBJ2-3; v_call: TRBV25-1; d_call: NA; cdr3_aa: CASGGRRDTDTQYF; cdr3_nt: TGTGCCAGCGGTGGAAGAAGGGACACAGATACGCAGTATTTT
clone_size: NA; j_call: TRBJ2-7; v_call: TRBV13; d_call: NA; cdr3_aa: CASSLGVPGAYEQYF; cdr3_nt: TGTGCCAGCAGCTTAGGGGTACCCGGGGCCTACGAGCAGTACTTC
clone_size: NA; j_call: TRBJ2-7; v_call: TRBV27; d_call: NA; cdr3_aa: CASSLLGQGIYEQYF; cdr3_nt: TGTGCCAGCAGTTTATTGGGACAAGGGATCTACGAGCAGTACTTC
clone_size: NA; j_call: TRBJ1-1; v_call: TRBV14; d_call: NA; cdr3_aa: CASSQFRRARPNTEAFF; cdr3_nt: TGTGCCAGCAGCCAATTTCGCCGAGCGCGACCGAACACTGAAGCTTTCTTT
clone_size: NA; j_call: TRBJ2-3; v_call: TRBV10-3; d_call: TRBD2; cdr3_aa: CAISESLAGGPDTQYF; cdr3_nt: TGTGCCATCAGTGAGTCACTAGCGGGAGGGCCGGATACGCAGTATTTT
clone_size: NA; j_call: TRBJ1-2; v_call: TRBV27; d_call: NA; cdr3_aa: CASSPFGGSYGYTF; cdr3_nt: TGTGCCAGCAGTCCATTCGGGGGGTCCTATGGCTACACCTTC
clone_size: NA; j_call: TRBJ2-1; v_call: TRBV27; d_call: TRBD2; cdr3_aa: CASSLSIGLAGAEFF; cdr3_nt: TGTGCCAGCAGTTTATCGATCGGACTAGCGGGAGCGGAGTTCTTC
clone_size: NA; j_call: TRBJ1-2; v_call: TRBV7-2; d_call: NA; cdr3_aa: CASSLGGGYNYGYTF; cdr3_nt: TGTGCCAGCAGCTTAGGGGGCGGGTATAACTATGGCTACACCTTC
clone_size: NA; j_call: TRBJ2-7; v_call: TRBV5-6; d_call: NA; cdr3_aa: CASSGRSYEQYF; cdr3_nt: TGTGCCAGCAGCGGCCGCTCCTACGAGCAGTACTTC
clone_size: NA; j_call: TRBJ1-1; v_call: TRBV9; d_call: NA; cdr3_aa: CASSVGVTEAFF; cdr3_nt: TGTGCCAGCAGCGTAGGTGTCACTGAAGCTTTCTTT
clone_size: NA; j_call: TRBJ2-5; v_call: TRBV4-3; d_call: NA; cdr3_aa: CASSQVWAFTETQYF; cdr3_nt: TGCGCCAGCAGCCAAGTTTGGGCCTTCACGGAGACCCAGTACTTC
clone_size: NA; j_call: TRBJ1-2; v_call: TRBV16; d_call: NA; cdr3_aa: CASSPNNGLRGYTF; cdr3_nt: TGTGCCAGCAGCCCTAATAATGGACTGCGGGGCTACACCTTC
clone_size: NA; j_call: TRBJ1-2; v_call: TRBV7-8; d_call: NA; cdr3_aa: CASSPRQLNRDRDGYTF; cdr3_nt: TGTGCCAGCAGCCCCCGCCAACTAAACAGGGATCGGGATGGCTACACCTTC
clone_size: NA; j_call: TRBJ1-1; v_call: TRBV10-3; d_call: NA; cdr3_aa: CAIKGPSGAEAFF; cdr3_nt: TGTGCCATCAAGGGCCCCTCGGGAGCTGAAGCTTTCTTT
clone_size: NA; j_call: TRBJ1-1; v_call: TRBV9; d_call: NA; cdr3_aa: CASSPGGSGTEAFF; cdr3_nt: TGTGCCAGCAGCCCTGGGGGGAGTGGCACTGAAGCTTTCTTT
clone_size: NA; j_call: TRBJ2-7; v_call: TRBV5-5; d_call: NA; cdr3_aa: CASSSVREQYF; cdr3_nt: TGTGCCAGCAGCTCTGTACGGGAGCAGTACTTC
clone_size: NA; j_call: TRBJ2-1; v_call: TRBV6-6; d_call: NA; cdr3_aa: CASSYFGAPSPREQFF; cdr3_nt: TGTGCCAGCAGTTACTTCGGGGCCCCCAGTCCTCGAGAGCAGTTCTTC
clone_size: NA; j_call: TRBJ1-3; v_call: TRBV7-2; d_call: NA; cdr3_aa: CASRGHFSGNTIYF; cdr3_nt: TGTGCCAGCAGAGGACACTTCTCTGGAAACACCATATATTTT
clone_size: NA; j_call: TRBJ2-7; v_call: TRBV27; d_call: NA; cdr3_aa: CASSPGTASKQYF; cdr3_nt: TGTGCCAGCAGTCCCGGGACGGCATCCAAGCAGTACTTC
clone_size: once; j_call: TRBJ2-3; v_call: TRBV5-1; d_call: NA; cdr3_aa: CASSLEAGASTDTQYF; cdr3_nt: TGCGCCAGCAGCTTGGAGGCGGGGGCAAGCACAGATACGCAGTATTTT
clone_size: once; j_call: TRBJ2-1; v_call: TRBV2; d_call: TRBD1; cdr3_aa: CASSDSIGGNYEQFF; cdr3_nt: TGTGCCAGCAGTGATTCGATAGGGGGCAATTATGAGCAGTTCTTC
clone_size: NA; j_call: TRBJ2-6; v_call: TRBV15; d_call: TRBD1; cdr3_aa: CATSRDRGYSGANVLTF; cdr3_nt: TGTGCCACCAGCAGAGACAGGGGGTATTCCGGGGCCAACGTCCTGACTTTC
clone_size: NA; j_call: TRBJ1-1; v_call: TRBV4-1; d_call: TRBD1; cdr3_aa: CASSHIPRGRRTEAFF; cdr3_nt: TGCGCCAGCAGCCACATCCCCAGGGGGCGGAGAACTGAAGCTTTCTTT
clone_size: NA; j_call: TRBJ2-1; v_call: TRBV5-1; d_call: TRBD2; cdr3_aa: CASSPHGGGGLAGESSYNEQFF; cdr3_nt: TGCGCCAGCAGCCCCCATGGCGGGGGGGGACTAGCGGGAGAGTCCTCCTACAATGAGCAGTTCTTC
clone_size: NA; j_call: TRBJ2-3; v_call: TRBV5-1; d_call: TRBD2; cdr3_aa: CASSLGLAGADTQYF; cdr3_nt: TGCGCCAGCAGCTTGGGTCTAGCGGGAGCAGATACGCAGTATTTT
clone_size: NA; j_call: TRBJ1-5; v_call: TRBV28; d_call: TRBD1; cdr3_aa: CASSRQGRQPQHF; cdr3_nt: TGTGCCAGCTCCCGACAGGGGCGGCAGCCCCAGCATTTT
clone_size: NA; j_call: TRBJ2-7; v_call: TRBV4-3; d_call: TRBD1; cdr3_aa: CASSLSHRGLNEQYF; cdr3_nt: TGCGCCAGCAGCCTAAGCCACAGGGGGCTGAACGAGCAGTACTTC
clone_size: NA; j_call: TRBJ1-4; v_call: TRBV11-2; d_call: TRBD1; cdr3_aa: CASSPLDRGEEKLFF; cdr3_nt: TGTGCCAGCAGCCCCCTGGACAGGGGAGAGGAAAAACTGTTTTTT
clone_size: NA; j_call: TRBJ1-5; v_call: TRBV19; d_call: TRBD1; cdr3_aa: CASSPVKDRAPIGSNQPQHF; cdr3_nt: TGTGCCAGTAGCCCGGTTAAGGACAGGGCCCCCATAGGGAGCAATCAGCCCCAGCATTTT
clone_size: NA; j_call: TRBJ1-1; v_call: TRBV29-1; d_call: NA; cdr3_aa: CSVPVSGVGSTEAFF; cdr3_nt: TGCAGCGTGCCCGTTTCTGGGGTCGGGAGCACTGAAGCTTTCTTT
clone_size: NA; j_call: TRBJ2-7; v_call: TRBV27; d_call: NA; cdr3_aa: CASRIRDRAYEQYF; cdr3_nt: TGTGCCAGCAGAATCCGGGACCGAGCTTACGAGCAGTACTTC
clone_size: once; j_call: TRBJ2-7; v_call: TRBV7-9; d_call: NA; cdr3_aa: CASSFDRSYYEQYF; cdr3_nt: TGTGCCAGCAGCTTTGACAGAAGTTACTACGAGCAGTACTTC
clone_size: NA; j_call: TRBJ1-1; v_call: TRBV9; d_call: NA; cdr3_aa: CASSVAAKNTEAFF; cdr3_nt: TGTGCCAGCAGCGTAGCTGCTAAGAACACTGAAGCTTTCTTT
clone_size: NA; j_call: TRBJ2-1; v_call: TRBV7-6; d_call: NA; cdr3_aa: CASRSPGPPSSNEQFF; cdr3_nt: TGTGCCAGCAGATCACCGGGACCCCCTTCGTCCAATGAGCAGTTCTTC
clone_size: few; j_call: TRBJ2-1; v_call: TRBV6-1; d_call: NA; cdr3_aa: CASSALGDNEQFF; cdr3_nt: TGTGCCAGCAGTGCCCTTGGGGACAATGAGCAGTTCTTC
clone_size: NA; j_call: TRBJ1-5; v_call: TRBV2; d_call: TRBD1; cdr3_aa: CASSVGQGGYQPQHF; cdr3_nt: TGTGCCAGCAGTGTCGGACAGGGTGGATATCAGCCCCAGCATTTT
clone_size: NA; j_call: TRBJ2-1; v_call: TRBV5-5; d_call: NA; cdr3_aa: CASSLAGPHSLYNEQFF; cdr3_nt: TGTGCCAGCAGCTTGGCCGGTCCACATTCCTTATACAATGAGCAGTTCTTC
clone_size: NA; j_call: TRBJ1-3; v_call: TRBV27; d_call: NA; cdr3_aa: CASSLRRSGNTIYF; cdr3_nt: TGTGCCAGCAGTTTAAGGAGGTCTGGAAACACCATATATTTT
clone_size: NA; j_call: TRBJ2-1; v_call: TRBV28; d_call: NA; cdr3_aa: CASMIGGGMSYNEQFF; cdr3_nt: TGTGCCAGCATGATCGGGGGCGGGATGTCCTACAATGAGCAGTTCTTC
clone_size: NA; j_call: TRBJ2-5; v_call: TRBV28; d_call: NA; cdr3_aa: CASSFSRFETQYF; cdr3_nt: TGTGCCAGCAGTTTTAGCAGGTTTGAGACCCAGTACTTC
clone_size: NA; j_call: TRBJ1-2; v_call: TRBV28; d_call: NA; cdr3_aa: CASALGYGYTF; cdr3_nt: TGTGCCAGTGCGTTGGGTTATGGCTACACCTTC
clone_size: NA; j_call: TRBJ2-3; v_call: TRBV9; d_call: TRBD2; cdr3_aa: CASSASAGGGTDTQYF; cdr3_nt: TGTGCCAGCAGCGCCTCGGCGGGAGGGGGCACAGATACGCAGTATTTT
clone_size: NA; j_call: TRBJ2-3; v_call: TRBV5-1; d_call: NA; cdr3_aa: CASGLGDSTDTQYF; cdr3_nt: TGCGCCAGCGGTCTTGGGGACAGCACAGATACGCAGTATTTT
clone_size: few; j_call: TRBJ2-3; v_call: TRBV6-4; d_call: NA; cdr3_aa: CASSDSRDPDTQYF; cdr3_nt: TGTGCCAGCAGTGACTCGCGGGACCCAGATACGCAGTATTTT
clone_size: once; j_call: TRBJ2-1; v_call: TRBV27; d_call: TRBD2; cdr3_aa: CASSHSLVLAGFYEQFF; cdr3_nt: TGTGCCAGCAGTCACTCCCTTGTTTTAGCGGGATTTTATGAGCAGTTCTTC
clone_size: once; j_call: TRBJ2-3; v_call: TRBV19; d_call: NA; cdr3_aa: CASTQGDTQYF; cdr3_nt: TGTGCCAGTACCCAGGGCGATACGCAGTATTTT
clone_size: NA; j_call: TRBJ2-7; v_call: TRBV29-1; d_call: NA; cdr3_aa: CSVRLGGATYEQYF; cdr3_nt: TGCAGCGTTCGCCTTGGGGGGGCGACCTACGAGCAGTACTTC
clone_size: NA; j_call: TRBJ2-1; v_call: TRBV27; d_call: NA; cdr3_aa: CASSVTRALYDEQFF; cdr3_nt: TGTGCCAGCTCCGTGACGCGCGCGTTATACGATGAGCAGTTCTTC
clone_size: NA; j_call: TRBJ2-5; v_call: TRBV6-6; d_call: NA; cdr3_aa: CASSYSGQETQYF; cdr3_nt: TGTGCCAGCAGTTATAGCGGCCAAGAGACCCAGTACTTC